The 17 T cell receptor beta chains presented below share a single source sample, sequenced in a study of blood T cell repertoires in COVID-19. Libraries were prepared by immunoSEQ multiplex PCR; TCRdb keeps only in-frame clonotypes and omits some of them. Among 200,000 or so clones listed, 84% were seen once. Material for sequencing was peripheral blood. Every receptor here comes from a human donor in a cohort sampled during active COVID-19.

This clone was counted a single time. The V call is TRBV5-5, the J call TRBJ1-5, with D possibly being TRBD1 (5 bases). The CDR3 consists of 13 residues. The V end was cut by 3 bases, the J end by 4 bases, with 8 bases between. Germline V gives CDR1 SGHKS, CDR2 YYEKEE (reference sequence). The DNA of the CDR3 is TGTGCCAGCAGCTGGGGCCTGAATCAGCCCCAGCATTTT. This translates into CASSWGLNQPQHF. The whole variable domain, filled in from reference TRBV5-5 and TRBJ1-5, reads DAGVTQSPTHLIKTRGQQVTLRCSPISGHKSVSWYQQVLGQGPQFIFQYYEKEERGRGNFPDRFSARQFPNYSSELNVNALLLGDSALYLCASSWGLNQPQHFGDGTRLSIL.

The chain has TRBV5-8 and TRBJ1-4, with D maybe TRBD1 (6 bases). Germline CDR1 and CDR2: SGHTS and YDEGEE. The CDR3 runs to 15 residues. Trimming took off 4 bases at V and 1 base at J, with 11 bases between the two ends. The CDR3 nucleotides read TGTGCCAGCAGCAGCCGGGGACAAACTAATGAAAAACTGTTTTTT. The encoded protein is CASSSRGQTNEKLFF.

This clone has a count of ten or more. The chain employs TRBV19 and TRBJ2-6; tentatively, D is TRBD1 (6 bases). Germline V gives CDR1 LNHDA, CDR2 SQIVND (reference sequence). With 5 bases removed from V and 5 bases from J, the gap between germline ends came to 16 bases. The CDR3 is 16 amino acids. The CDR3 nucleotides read TGTGCCAGTAGTCCGGACAGTCTACATCGGGCCAACGTCCTGACTTTC. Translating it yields CASSPDSLHRANVLTF.

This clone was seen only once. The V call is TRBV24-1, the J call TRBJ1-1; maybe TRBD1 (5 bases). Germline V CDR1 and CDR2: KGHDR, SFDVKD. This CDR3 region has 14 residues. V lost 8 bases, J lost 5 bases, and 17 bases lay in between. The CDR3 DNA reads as TGTGCCACCACCCTTTCCACGGGGGGAACTGAAGCTTTCTTT. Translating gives CATTLSTGGTEAFF.

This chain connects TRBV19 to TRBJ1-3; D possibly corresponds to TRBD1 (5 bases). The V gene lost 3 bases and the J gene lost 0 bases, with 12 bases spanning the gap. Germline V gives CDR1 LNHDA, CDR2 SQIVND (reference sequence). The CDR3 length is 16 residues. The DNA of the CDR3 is TGTGCCAGTAGTATCTTACAGGCGAACTCTGGAAACACCATATATTTT. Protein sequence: CASSILQANSGNTIYF.

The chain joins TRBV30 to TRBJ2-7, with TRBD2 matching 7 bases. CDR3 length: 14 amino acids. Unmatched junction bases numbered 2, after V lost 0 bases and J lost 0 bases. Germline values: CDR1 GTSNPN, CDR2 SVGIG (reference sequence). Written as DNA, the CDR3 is TGTGCCTGGAGTGTTGGCGGGAGCTCCTACGAGCAGTACTTC. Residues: CAWSVGGSSYEQYF.

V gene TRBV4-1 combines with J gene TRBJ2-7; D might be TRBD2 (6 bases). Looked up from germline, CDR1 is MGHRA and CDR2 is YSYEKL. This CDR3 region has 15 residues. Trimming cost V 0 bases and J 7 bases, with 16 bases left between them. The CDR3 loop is CASSQDHAGPREQYF. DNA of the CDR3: TGCGCCAGCAGCCAAGATCATGCGGGGCCCCGGGAGCAGTACTTC.

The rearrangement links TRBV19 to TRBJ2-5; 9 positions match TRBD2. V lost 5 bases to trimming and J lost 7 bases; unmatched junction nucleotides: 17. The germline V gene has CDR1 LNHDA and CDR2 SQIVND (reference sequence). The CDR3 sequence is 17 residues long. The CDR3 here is CASSVRPMGLALVTQYF. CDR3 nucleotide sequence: TGTGCCAGTAGTGTGAGGCCGATGGGACTAGCTTTAGTGACCCAGTACTTC.

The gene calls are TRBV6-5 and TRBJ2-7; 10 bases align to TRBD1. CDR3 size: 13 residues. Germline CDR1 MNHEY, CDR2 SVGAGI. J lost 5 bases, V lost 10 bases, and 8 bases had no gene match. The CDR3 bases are TGTGCCACCAGACAGGGGGCTGCAAACGAGCAGTACTTC. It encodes CATRQGAANEQYF.

CDR3 coding DNA: TGTGCCAGCAGCTTAGGCCAGGGGGAAGCTTTCTTT. Residues: CASSLGQGEAFF. The chain carries TRBV7-2 and TRBJ1-1, with D tentatively TRBD1 (6 bases). Trimming took 1 base from V and 8 from J, leaving 8 bases between them. The CDR3 extends over 12 amino acids. Germline CDR1 reads SGHTA; CDR2 reads FQGNSA.

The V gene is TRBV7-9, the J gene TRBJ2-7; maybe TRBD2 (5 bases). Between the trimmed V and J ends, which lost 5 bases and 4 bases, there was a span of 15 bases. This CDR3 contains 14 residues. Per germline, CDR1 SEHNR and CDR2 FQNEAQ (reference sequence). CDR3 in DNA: TGTGCCAGCAGCGCCCCTCCCGGGGTTTACGAGCAGTACTTC. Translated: CASSAPPGVYEQYF.

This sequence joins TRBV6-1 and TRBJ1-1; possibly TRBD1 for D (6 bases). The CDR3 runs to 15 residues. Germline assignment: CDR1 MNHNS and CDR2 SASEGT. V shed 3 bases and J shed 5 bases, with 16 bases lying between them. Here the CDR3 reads CASSDGGRVRTEAFF. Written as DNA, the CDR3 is TGTGCCAGCAGTGACGGGGGGCGCGTGAGGACTGAAGCTTTCTTT.

This CDR3 is CANHIKKGAPRETQYF. CDR3 nucleotides: TGCGCCAACCATATAAAAAAGGGGGCGCCGAGAGAGACCCAGTACTTC. This chain uses TRBV5-1 with TRBJ2-5; 7 bases agree with TRBD1. Germline CDR1 is SGHRS and CDR2 is YFSETQ. After removal of 9 bases from V and 4 bases from J, the junction contained 18 bases not matched to a gene. CDR3 size: 16 residues. The variable domain in full, with the rest retrieved from reference TRBV5-1 and TRBJ2-5, is KAGVTQTPRYLIKTRGQQVTLSCSPISGHRSVSWYQQTPGQGLQFLFEYFSETQRNKGNFPGRFSGRQFSNSRSEMNVSTLELGDSALYLCANHIKKGAPRETQYFGPGTRLLVL.

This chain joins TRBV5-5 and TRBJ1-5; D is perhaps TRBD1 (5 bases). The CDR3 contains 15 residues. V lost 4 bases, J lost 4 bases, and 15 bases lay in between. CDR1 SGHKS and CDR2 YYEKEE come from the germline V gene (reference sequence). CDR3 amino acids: CASSVQVKLNQPQHF. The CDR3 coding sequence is TGTGCCAGCAGCGTACAGGTAAAACTGAATCAGCCCCAGCATTTT.

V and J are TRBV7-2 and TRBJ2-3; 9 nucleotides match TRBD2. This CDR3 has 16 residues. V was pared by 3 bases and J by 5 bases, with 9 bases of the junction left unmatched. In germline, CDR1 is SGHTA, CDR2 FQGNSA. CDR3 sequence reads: CASSFSSGSWGDTQYF. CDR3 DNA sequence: TGTGCCAGCAGCTTTAGTAGCGGGAGTTGGGGAGATACGCAGTATTTT.

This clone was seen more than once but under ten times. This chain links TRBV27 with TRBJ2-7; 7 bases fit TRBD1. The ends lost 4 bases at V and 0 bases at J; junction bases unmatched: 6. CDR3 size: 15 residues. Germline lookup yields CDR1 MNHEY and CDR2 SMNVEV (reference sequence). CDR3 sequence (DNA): TGTGCCAGCAGTTCCCCGGGACAGATCTCCTACGAGCAGTACTTC. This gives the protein CASSSPGQISYEQYF.

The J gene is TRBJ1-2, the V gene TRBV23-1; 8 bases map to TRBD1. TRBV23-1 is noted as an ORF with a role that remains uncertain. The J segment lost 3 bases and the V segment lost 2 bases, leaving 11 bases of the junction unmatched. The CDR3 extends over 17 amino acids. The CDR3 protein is CASSQKEVRGRDYGYTF. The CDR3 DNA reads TGCGCCAGCAGTCAAAAGGAAGTCAGGGGGCGCGACTATGGCTACACCTTC.